This T cell receptor (beta chain) was sequenced in a study of T cell responses to AZD1222 COVID-19 vaccine. Study-wide findings and caveats: Spike was spanned by vaccine-associated CD4 TCRs, with dominance at 160-218 and 743-854. Seropositive AZD1222 recipients at baseline numbered only five or six. The donor cohort was predominantly white British with a female majority, and clonal diversity may have been underestimated. Spike-specific TCR depth and breadth grew after two AZD1222 doses.

The germline V and J ends were trimmed by 5 bases and 7 bases, with 8 bases remaining between them. The CDR3 covers 11 residues. Profiled with immunoSEQ multiplex PCR; TCRdb holds only in-frame clones, not every one. The sample holds some 95,000 clones, roughly 86% seen once. Notes on this clone: The target antigen is unknown.

This sequence was found in an adult in good health. The sample consisted of peripheral blood, taken on day 0 of MenACWY control vaccination. The rearrangement joins TRBV12-3 or TRBV12-4 to TRBJ2-5; possibly TRBD2 for D (5 bases). CDR3 residues: CASSARGTQYF. CDR3 sequence (DNA): TGTGCCAGCAGTGCCCGGGGGACCCAGTACTTC.